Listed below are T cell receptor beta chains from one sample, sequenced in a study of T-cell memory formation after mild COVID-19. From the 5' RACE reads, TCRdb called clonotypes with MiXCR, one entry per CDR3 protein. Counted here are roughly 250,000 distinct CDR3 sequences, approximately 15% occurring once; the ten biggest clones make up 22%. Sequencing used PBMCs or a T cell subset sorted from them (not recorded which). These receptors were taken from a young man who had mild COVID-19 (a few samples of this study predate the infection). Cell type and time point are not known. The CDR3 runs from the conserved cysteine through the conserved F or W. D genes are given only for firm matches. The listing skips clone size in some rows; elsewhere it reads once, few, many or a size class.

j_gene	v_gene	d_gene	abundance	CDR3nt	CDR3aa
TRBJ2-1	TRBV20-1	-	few	TGCAGTGCTAGATATCCCGCTACGGTTGAGCAGTTCTTC	CSARYPATVEQFF
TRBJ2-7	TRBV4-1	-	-	TGCGCCAGCAGCCAAGTTACCGGATCTCGGTACGAGCAGTACTTC	CASSQVTGSRYEQYF
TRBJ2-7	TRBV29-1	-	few	TGCAGCGTTGAACTAGGGGCCTACGAGCAGTACTTC	CSVELGAYEQYF
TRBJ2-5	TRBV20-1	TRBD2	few	TGCAGTGCCCCCTCCGGGACTAGCGGAGAGTACTTC	CSAPSGTSGEYF
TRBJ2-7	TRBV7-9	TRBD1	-	TGTGCCAGCAGCCCAACAGGGGGCAGGTACGAGCAGTACTTC	CASSPTGGRYEQYF
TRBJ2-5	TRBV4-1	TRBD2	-	TGCGCCAGCAGCCGATACGGACTAGCGGGAATGGAGGAGACCCAGTACTTC	CASSRYGLAGMEETQYF
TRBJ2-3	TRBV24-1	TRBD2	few	TGTGCCACCAGTGATACCCGGGGAGGGGCAGATACGCAGTATTTT	CATSDTRGGADTQYF
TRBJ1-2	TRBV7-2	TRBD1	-	TGTGCCAGCAGCGCGCCGACAGGGGTCGTCTACACCTTC	CASSAPTGVVYTF
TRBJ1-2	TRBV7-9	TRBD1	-	TGTGCCAGCAGCTTAGGAGGACAGGCCGACTATGGCTACACCTTC	CASSLGGQADYGYTF
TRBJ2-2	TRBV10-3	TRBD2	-	TGTGCCATACGAGCGGGGGCGAACACCGGGGAGCTGTTTTTT	CAIRAGANTGELFF
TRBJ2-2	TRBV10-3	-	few	TGTGCCATCGAGGGGCAGAACACCGGGGAGCTGTTTTTT	CAIEGQNTGELFF
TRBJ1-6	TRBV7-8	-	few	TGTGCCAGCAGCCCGGACAACTCCTATAATTCACCCCTCCACTTT	CASSPDNSYNSPLHF
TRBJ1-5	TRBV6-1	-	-	TGTGCCAGCAGTGAATACGCAGGGAGGGAGCATTTT	CASSEYAGREHF
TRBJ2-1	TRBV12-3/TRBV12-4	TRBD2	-	TGTGCCAGCAGTTTAGGCCCGGGGGGGAATGAGCAGTTCTTC	CASSLGPGGNEQFF
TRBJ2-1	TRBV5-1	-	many	TGCGCCAGCAGCTTTGTCAACAATGAGCAGTTCTTC	CASSFVNNEQFF
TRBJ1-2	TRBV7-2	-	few	TGTGCCAGCAGAGAGGATCGGACAGAGGGGTATGCCTACACCTTC	CASREDRTEGYAYTF
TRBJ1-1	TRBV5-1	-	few	TGCGCCAGCAGTCTCAGGGAAAGTACTGCGGAAGCTTTCTTT	CASSLRESTAEAFF
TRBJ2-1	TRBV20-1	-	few	TGCAGTGCCTCCACCCGGCTGTCAGGCCGCGATGAGCAGTTCTTC	CSASTRLSGRDEQFF
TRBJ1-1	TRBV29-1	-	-	TGCAGCGTCGATACCCAGCCAGGGCTCACTGAAGCTTTCTTT	CSVDTQPGLTEAFF
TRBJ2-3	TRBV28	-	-	TGTGCCAGCAAGACTCCGGGACCCCCCACAGATACGCAGTATTTT	CASKTPGPPTDTQYF
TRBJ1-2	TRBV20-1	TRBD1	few	TGCAGTGCTAGACCCCAGGGGACAGTGACCTTCTATGGCTACACCTTC	CSARPQGTVTFYGYTF
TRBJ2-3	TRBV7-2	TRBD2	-	TGTGCCAGCAGCCCTCTAACTAGCGTTGTCACAGATACGCAGTATTTT	CASSPLTSVVTDTQYF
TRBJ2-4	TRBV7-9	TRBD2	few	TGTGCCAGCAGCACCCTGAGTAGCGGGACAGCCAAAAACATTCAGTACTTC	CASSTLSSGTAKNIQYF
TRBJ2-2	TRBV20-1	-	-	TGCAGTGCTAGAGGGTTCGGGACGGGGGAGAACACCGGGGAGCTGTTTTTT	CSARGFGTGENTGELFF
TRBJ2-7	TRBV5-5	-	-	TGTGCCAGCAGCTTTACCGGACACTCCTACGAGCAGTACTTC	CASSFTGHSYEQYF
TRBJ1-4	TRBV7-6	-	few	TGTGCCAGCAGCTTAGGAGGGGCCGGGATGGAAAAACTGTTTTTT	CASSLGGAGMEKLFF
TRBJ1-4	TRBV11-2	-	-	TGTGCCAGCAGCGTGAGGGGAGGTGAAAAACTGTTTTTT	CASSVRGGEKLFF
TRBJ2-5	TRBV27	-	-	TGTGCCAGCAGTTTAAGGGGGTTAACGGAGACCCAGTACTTC	CASSLRGLTETQYF
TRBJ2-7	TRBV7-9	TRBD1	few	TGTGCCAGCAGCCCAGTGGGACAGGGCTACGAGCAGTACTTC	CASSPVGQGYEQYF